The 3 T cell receptor beta chains in this list originate from one sample, sequenced in a study of blood T cell repertoires in COVID-19. Assay: immunoSEQ multiplex PCR; the TCRdb copy retains only in-frame clones and omits some. The sample shows about 200,000 clones, about 88% of them seen only once. Specimen: peripheral blood. All receptors come from a woman of 80 years or more with acute or convalescent COVID-19.

The J gene is TRBJ2-7, the V gene TRBV6-5; 7 bases are shared with TRBD2. Per germline, CDR1 MNHEY and CDR2 SVGAGI. J gave up 2 bases and V 2 bases, and 6 bases lay outside the gene matches. The length of the CDR3 is 15 residues. The CDR3 reads CASSYVAGPPYEQYF. CDR3 nucleotides: TGTGCCAGCAGTTACGTAGCGGGTCCCCCCTACGAGCAGTACTTC.

The chain combines TRBV7-9 with TRBJ2-3; 15 positions match TRBD2. Germline V CDR1 and CDR2: SEHNR, FQNEAQ (reference sequence). This CDR3 spans 12 amino acids. V lost 7 bases and J lost 11; bases outside the gene matches: 1. In nucleotides, the CDR3 is TGTGCCAGCAAGGGACTAGCGGGAGGGCAGTATTTT. Translating gives CASKGLAGGQYF.

The rearrangement uses TRBV5-1 and TRBJ1-2, with 10 bases lining up with TRBD1. The length of the CDR3 is 14 residues. The germline V gene has CDR1 SGHRS and CDR2 YFSETQ. Unmatched junction bases numbered 6, after V lost 3 bases and J lost 7 bases. This CDR3 reads CASSSGTGDLGYTF. DNA of the CDR3: TGCGCCAGCAGCTCCGGGACAGGGGATCTTGGCTACACCTTC.